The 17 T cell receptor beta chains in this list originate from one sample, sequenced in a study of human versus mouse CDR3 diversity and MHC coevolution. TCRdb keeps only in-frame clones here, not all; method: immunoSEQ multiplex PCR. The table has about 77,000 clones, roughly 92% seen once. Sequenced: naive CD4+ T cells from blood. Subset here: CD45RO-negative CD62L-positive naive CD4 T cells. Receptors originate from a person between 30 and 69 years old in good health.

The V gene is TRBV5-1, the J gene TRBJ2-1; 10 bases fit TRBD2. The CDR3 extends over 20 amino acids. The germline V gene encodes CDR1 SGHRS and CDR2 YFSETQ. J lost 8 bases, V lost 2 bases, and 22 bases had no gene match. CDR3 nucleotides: TGCGCCAGCAGCTTCCGGGGGGGGGAAGGGACTAGCGAGGGGAGGGATGAGCAGTTCTTC. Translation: CASSFRGGEGTSEGRDEQFF.

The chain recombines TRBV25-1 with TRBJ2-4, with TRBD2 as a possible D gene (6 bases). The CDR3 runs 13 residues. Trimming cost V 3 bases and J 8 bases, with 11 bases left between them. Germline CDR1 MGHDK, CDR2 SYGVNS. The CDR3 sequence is CASSEPGRYIQYF. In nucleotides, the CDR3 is TGTGCCAGCAGTGAGCCAGGGAGGTACATTCAGTACTTC.

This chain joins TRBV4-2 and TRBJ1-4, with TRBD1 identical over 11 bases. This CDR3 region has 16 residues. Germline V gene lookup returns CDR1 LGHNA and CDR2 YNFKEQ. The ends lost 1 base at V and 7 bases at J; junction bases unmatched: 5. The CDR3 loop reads CASSQVGTGGGEKLFF. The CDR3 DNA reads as TGTGCCAGCAGCCAAGTGGGGACAGGGGGAGGTGAAAAACTGTTTTTT.

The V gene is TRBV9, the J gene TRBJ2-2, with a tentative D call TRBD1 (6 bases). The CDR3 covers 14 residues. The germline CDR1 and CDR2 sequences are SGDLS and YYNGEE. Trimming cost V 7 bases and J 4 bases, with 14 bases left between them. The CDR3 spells CASSGGQSTGELFF. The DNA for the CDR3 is TGTGCCAGCTCCGGAGGACAGTCCACCGGGGAGCTGTTTTTT.

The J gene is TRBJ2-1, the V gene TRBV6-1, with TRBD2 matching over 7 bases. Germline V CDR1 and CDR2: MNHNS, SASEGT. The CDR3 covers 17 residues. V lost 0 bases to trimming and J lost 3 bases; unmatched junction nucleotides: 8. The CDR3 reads CASSEAFAGAFYNEQFF. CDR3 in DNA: TGTGCCAGCAGTGAAGCGTTCGCGGGAGCCTTCTACAATGAGCAGTTCTTC.

CDR3 nucleotides: TGTGCCAGCAGCTTAACTAGCGGGGGGTTTGCAGAGACCCAGTACTTC. It codes for CASSLTSGGFAETQYF. V and J are TRBV7-9 and TRBJ2-5, with 12 bases fitting TRBD2. In germline, CDR1 is SEHNR, CDR2 FQNEAQ (reference sequence). Trimming removed 2 bases from V and 4 bases from J; junction bases left unmatched: 5. CDR3 length equals 16 residues.

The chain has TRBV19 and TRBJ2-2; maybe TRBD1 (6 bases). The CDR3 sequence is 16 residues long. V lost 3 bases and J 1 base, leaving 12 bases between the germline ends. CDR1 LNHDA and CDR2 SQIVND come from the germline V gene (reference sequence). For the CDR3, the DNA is TGTGCCAGTAGTATTCTCGGGACACTGAACACCGGGGAGCTGTTTTTT. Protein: CASSILGTLNTGELFF.

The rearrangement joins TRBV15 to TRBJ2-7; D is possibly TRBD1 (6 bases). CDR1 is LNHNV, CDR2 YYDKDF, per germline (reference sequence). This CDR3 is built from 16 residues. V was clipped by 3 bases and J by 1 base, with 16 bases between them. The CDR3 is CATSSPRGQGSYEQYF. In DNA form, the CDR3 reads TGTGCCACCAGCAGCCCCCGAGGGCAGGGGTCCTACGAGCAGTACTTC.

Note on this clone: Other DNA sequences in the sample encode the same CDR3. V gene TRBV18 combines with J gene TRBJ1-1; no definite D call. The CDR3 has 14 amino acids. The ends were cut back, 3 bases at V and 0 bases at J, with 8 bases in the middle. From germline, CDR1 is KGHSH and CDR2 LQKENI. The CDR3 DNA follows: TGTGCCAGCTCACCGGCAGGAATGAACACTGAAGCTTTCTTT. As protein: CASSPAGMNTEAFF. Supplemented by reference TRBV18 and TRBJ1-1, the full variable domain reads NAGVMQNPRHLVRRRGQEARLRCSPMKGHSHVYWYRQLPEEGLKFMVYLQKENIIDESGMPKERFSAEFPKEGPSILRIQQVVRGDSAAYFCASSPAGMNTEAFFGQGTRLTVV.

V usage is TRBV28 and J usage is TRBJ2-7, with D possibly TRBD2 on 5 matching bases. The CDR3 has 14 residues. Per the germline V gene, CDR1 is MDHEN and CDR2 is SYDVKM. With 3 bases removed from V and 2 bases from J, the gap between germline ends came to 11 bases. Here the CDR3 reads CASSFEGSAYEQYF. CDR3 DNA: TGTGCCAGCAGTTTTGAGGGATCCGCCTACGAGCAGTACTTC.

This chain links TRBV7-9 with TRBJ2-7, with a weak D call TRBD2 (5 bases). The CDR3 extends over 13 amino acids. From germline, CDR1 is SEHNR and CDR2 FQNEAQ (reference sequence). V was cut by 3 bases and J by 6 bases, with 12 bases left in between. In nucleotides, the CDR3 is TGTGCCAGCAGCTTGACTGGACTGGCCGAGCAGTACTTC. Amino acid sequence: CASSLTGLAEQYF.

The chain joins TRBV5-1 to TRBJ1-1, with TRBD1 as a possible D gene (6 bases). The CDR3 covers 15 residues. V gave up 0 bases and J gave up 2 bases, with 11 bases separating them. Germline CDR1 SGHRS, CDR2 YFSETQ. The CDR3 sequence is CASSLVPRGNTEAFF. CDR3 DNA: TGCGCCAGCAGCTTGGTTCCCAGGGGTAACACTGAAGCTTTCTTT. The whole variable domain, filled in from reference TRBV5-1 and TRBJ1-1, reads KAGVTQTPRYLIKTRGQQVTLSCSPISGHRSVSWYQQTPGQGLQFLFEYFSETQRNKGNFPGRFSGRQFSNSRSEMNVSTLELGDSALYLCASSLVPRGNTEAFFGQGTRLTVV.

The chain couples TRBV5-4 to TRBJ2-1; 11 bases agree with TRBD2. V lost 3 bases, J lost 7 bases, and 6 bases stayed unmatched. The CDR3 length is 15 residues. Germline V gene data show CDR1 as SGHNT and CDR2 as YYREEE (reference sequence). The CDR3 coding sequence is TGTGCCAGCAGCTCAACTAGCGGGAGTAGTAATGAGCAGTTCTTC. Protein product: CASSSTSGSSNEQFF. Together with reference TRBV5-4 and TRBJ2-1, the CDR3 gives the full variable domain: ETGVTQSPTHLIKTRGQQVTLRCSSQSGHNTVSWYQQALGQGPQFIFQYYREEENGRGNFPPRFSGLQFPNYSSELNVNALELDDSALYLCASSSTSGSSNEQFFGPGTRLTVL.

The CDR3 sequence is CASSPRTPLGESTDTQYF. CDR3 in DNA: TGTGCCAGCAGCCCCCGGACCCCGCTAGGGGAAAGCACAGATACGCAGTATTTT. The chain employs TRBV9 and TRBJ2-3; the D gene is possibly TRBD1 (5 bases). V was shortened by 4 bases and J by 0 bases, with 21 bases between the two germline ends. Germline V CDR1 and CDR2: SGDLS, YYNGEE. The CDR3 covers 18 residues.

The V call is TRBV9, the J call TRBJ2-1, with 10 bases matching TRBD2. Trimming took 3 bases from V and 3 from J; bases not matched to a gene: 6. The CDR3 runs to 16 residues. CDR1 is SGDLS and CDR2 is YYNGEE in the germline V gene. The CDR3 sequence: CASSARLAGGYNEQFF. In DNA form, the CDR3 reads TGTGCCAGCAGCGCCCGATTAGCGGGAGGCTACAATGAGCAGTTCTTC.

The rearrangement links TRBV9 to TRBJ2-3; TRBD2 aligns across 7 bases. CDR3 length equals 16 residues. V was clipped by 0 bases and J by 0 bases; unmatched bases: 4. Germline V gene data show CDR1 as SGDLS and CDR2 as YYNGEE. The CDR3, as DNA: TGTGCCAGCAGCGTAGATCCAGCGGGGAGCACAGATACGCAGTATTTT. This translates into CASSVDPAGSTDTQYF.

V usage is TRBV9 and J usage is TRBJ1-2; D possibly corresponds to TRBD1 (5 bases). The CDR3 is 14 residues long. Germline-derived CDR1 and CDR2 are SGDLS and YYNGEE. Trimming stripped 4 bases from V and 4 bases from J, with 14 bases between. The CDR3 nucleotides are TGTGCCAGCAGCCCCGATGGGGCCGCCTATGGCTACACCTTC. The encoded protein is CASSPDGAAYGYTF.